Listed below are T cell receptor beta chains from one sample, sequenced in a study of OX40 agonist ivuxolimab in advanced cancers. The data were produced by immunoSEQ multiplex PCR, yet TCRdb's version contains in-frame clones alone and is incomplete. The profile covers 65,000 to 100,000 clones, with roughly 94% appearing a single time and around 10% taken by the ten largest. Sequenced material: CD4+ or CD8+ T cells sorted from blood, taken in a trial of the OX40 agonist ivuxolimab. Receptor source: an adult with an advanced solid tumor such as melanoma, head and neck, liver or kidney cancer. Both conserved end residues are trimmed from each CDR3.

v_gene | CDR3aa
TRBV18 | ASSGPLQF
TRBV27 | ASTSYLAGSDTQY
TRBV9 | ASSEGGARPPLH
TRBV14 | ASSPPGAYEQY
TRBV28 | ASSLQGLEQY
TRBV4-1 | ASSLGQGAEAF
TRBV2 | ASMDDSRETQY
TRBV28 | ASTSGQVRGETQY
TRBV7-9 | ASSSELSVEQF
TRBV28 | ASSFRSTGGGYT
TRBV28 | ASSLAGTPVSTDTQY
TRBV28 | ASSLFAGHTYEQY
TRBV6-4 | ASSDSISGGHPGELF
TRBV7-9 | ASSSLDGMGEKLF
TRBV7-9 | ASSLTRAPEAF
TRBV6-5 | ASSYPGAVTYEQY
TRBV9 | ASSVGSSTILSSYEQY
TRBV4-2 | ASSQDLTPSRNYGYT
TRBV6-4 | ATSPTGDEQF
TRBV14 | ASSQFPGFYEQY
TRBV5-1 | ASSFDLGAREQF
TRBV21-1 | ARSGNTGELF
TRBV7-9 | ASSLVAESSRETQY
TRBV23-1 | AHRGPRGGNQPQH
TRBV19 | ASSIPDRGFTGELF
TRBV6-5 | ASSYGIGTDNEKLF
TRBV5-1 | ASSLATYTDTQY
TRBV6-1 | ASSLQDSPTSPQH
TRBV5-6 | ASSLVGYEQY
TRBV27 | ASSLLAGGTNEQF
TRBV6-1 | ASLGLAGAYEQY
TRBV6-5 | ASSYSERGRYEQY